This passage covers 21 T cell receptor beta chains from one sample sequenced in a study of shared clonotypes between healthy human individuals. Clones were sequenced by immunoSEQ multiplex PCR, and TCRdb holds only the in-frame ones, with some missing. The repertoire holds 1,100,000 or so clones, with more than 75% as singletons. Input material: memory CD4+ T cells from PBMCs. Sample subset: CD45RA-negative fraction. These receptors were taken from a man aged 18 to 29 in good health. Some clones in this sample may be carry-over from other donors' samples.

The V and J genes are TRBV4-3 and TRBJ2-2; 11 bases map to TRBD1. Per germline, CDR1 LGHNA and CDR2 YSLEER. Unmatched junction bases numbered 10, after V lost 4 bases and J lost 6 bases. The CDR3 has 17 amino acids. The chain's CDR3 is CASSPLGGQGGAGELFF. CDR3 DNA: TGCGCCAGCAGCCCCTTAGGGGGACAGGGGGGGGCCGGGGAGCTGTTTTTT.

About this clone: The sample contains more than one DNA sequence encoding this CDR3. CDR3 protein: CASSLDSANYGYTF. CDR3 DNA sequence: TGCGCCAGCAGCTTGGACTCCGCTAACTATGGCTACACCTTC. The chain carries TRBV5-1 and TRBJ1-2; D is unresolved. V lost 0 bases to trimming and J lost 0 bases, with 6 bases between them. The CDR3 sequence is 14 residues long. Germline V lookup: CDR1 SGHRS, CDR2 YFSETQ.

The gene calls are TRBV5-5 and TRBJ2-7, with 7 bases identical to TRBD2. V lost 0 bases, J lost 3 bases, and 6 bases stayed unmatched. The germline V gene has CDR1 SGHKS and CDR2 YYEKEE (reference sequence). The CDR3 consists of 15 residues. CDR3 sequence: CASSLGPAGLYEQYF. The CDR3 nucleotides read TGTGCCAGCAGCTTGGGCCCAGCGGGACTCTACGAGCAGTACTTC. Filled out from reference TRBV5-5 and TRBJ2-7, the complete variable domain reads DAGVTQSPTHLIKTRGQQVTLRCSPISGHKSVSWYQQVLGQGPQFIFQYYEKEERGRGNFPDRFSARQFPNYSSELNVNALLLGDSALYLCASSLGPAGLYEQYFGPGTRLTVT.

Turning to this clone: The same CDR3 can be traced to other DNA sequences in this sample. V and J are TRBV30 and TRBJ2-5; D remains unclear. Trimming removed 1 base from V and 1 base from J, with 7 bases in between. This CDR3 spans 13 amino acids. In germline, CDR1 is GTSNPN, CDR2 SVGIG (reference sequence). The CDR3 sequence is CAWSGGPQETQYF. The CDR3 DNA is TGTGCCTGGAGTGGTGGTCCCCAAGAGACCCAGTACTTC.

The chain carries TRBV10-3 and TRBJ2-4; TRBD2 might be the D (6 bases). From germline, CDR1 is ENHRY and CDR2 SYGVKD. The V and J ends lost 10 bases and 3 bases respectively, with 16 bases between them. The CDR3 has 14 residues. This CDR3 is CATGLSGVKNIQYF. The CDR3 DNA reads as TGTGCCACCGGACTCTCGGGGGTCAAAAACATTCAGTACTTC.

The chain recombines TRBV5-1 with TRBJ2-3, with 7 bases aligning to TRBD2. This CDR3 spans 18 amino acids. V shed 3 bases and J 3 bases; nucleotides not matched to a gene: 16. Germline CDR1 and CDR2: SGHRS and YFSETQ. The CDR3 spells CASSSLGGRGLSTDTQYF. CDR3 nucleotide sequence: TGCGCCAGCAGCTCCCTTGGCGGGAGAGGATTGAGTACAGATACGCAGTATTTT.

The chain's CDR3 is CSAPQGRTQYF. The CDR3 bases are TGCAGTGCTCCGCAGGGGAGGACCCAGTACTTC. V and J are TRBV20-1 and TRBJ2-5; the D gene is possibly TRBD1 (6 bases). Germline V lookup: CDR1 DFQATT, CDR2 SNEGSKA (reference sequence). This CDR3 has 11 amino acids. The V end was cut by 5 bases, the J end by 7 bases, with 11 bases between.

This clone occurred a few times. The gene calls are TRBV4-1 and TRBJ1-4, with 8 bases lining up with TRBD1. Germline loops: CDR1 MGHRA, CDR2 YSYEKL. The CDR3 sequence is 13 residues long. V shed 4 bases, J shed 7 bases, and the junction held 2 bases outside the gene matches. The CDR3: CASSLTGVEKLFF. The CDR3 DNA sequence: TGCGCCAGCAGCCTGACAGGGGTTGAAAAACTGTTTTTT.

The rearrangement joins TRBV11-1 to TRBJ2-3, with D perhaps TRBD2 (5 bases). Germline V lookup: CDR1 SGHAT, CDR2 FQDESV (reference sequence). CDR3 length equals 15 residues. With 4 bases removed from V and 1 base from J, the gap between germline ends came to 12 bases. CDR3 sequence reads: CASSSMEVGTDTQYF. CDR3 DNA: TGTGCCAGCAGCTCGATGGAGGTCGGCACAGATACGCAGTATTTT.

Concerning this clone itself: A read error likely explains this, since a far larger clone differs by one base. CDR3 in amino acids: CASSDREGVNTEAFF. The CDR3 region has the DNA TGTGCCAGCAGTGACCGTGAAGGGGTGAACACTGAAGCTTTCTTT. The chain carries TRBV2 and TRBJ1-1, with D possibly being TRBD1 (5 bases). V lost 3 bases and J 0 bases, leaving 11 bases between the germline ends. This CDR3 region has 15 residues. The germline CDR1 and CDR2 sequences are SNHLY and FYNNEI. Filled out from reference TRBV2 and TRBJ1-1, the complete variable domain reads EPEVTQTPSHQVTQMGQEVILRCVPISNHLYFYWYRQILGQKVEFLVSFYNNEISEKSEIFDDQFSVERPDGSNFTLKIRSTKLEDSAMYFCASSDREGVNTEAFFGQGTRLTVV.

V usage is TRBV11-2 and J usage is TRBJ1-2; D remains unclear. The germline V gene encodes CDR1 SGHAT and CDR2 FQNNGV. V was cut by 5 bases and J by 5 bases, with 15 bases left in between. There are 14 residues in the CDR3. The CDR3: CASSRGPEPYGYTF. CDR3 nucleotides: TGTGCCAGCAGCCGCGGACCGGAACCTTATGGCTACACCTTC.

This clone was observed a handful of times. The J gene is TRBJ1-1, the V gene TRBV14, with D possibly matching TRBD1 (6 bases). Per germline, CDR1 SGHDN and CDR2 FVKESK. The CDR3 sequence is 14 residues long. The ends were cut back, 1 base at V and 5 bases at J, with 11 bases in the middle. The CDR3 loop is CASSQVQQGTEAFF. The CDR3 nucleotides read TGTGCCAGCAGCCAAGTCCAACAGGGAACTGAAGCTTTCTTT.

This clone occurred once. The chain joins TRBV7-2 to TRBJ2-1; D perhaps matches TRBD1 (6 bases). This CDR3 is built from 15 residues. Trimming removed 0 bases at V and 7 bases at J, with 13 bases between. Germline V gene sequence: CDR1 SGHTA, CDR2 FQGNSA. CDR3 DNA sequence: TGTGCCAGCAGCTTAGCCCCGACAGGAGTTAATGAGCAGTTCTTC. Protein product: CASSLAPTGVNEQFF.

The chain is built from TRBV5-4 and TRBJ2-7, with 9 bases that match TRBD1. The V segment lost 4 bases and the J segment 1 base; nucleotides outside the gene matches: 6. The CDR3 totals 15 residues. Germline lookup yields CDR1 SGHNT and CDR2 YYREEE (reference sequence). The CDR3 DNA sequence: TGTGCCAGCAGCGGGACGGGACAGGGATCCTACGAGCAGTACTTC. It codes for CASSGTGQGSYEQYF.

The chain employs TRBV28 and TRBJ2-1; TRBD1 agrees at 10 bases. This CDR3 spans 16 amino acids. V shed 1 base and J 5 bases; nucleotides not matched to a gene: 5. CDR1 is MDHEN and CDR2 is SYDVKM in the germline V gene. The CDR3 loop reads CASSLSGTGDNNEQFF. DNA for the CDR3: TGTGCCAGCAGTTTATCCGGGACAGGGGATAACAATGAGCAGTTCTTC.

The V call is TRBV5-1, the J call TRBJ2-5, with D possibly matching TRBD2 (5 bases). V lost 3 bases and J lost 4, with 22 bases in between. This CDR3 contains 17 residues. Per germline, CDR1 SGHRS and CDR2 YFSETQ. CDR3 DNA sequence: TGCGCCAGCAGCTACGGTTCACGGGGTTTCCCCCGAGAGACCCAGTACTTC. It codes for CASSYGSRGFPRETQYF.

The chain couples TRBV2 to TRBJ2-7, with D perhaps TRBD2 (8 bases). Trimming removed 4 bases at V and 0 bases at J, with 19 bases between. This CDR3 is 17 amino acids long. From germline, CDR1 is SNHLY and CDR2 FYNNEI. Here the CDR3 reads CASSAGRGRSSSYEQYF. The CDR3 DNA is TGTGCCAGCAGTGCCGGGAGGGGGCGGTCCTCCTCCTACGAGCAGTACTTC.

This clone was seen a handful of times. One end of the junction varies from germline; a read error may be responsible. The rearrangement joins TRBV28 to TRBJ1-2, with D possibly matching TRBD1 (5 bases). The CDR3 spans 13 residues. Per the germline V gene, CDR1 is MDHEN and CDR2 is SYDVKM. The CDR3 spells CACRTSLNYGYTF. DNA for the CDR3: TGTGCCTGCAGGACATCCTTGAACTATGGCTACACCTTC.

This clone was observed a few times. The rearrangement joins TRBV29-1 to TRBJ2-7, with 8 nucleotides matching TRBD2. The CDR3 length is 13 residues. The V and J ends lost 6 bases and 2 bases, in that order; junction bases with no gene match: 6. Germline V gene sequence: CDR1 SQVTM, CDR2 ANQGSEA. Here the CDR3 reads CSVYEGLAYEQYF. The CDR3 coding sequence is TGCAGCGTGTACGAGGGACTAGCCTACGAGCAGTACTTC.

The chain uses TRBV11-3 and TRBJ2-5; TRBD2 agrees at 14 bases. The CDR3 spans 18 residues. Germline V CDR1 and CDR2: SGHNT, YENEEA. V was clipped by 5 bases and J by 5 bases; unmatched bases: 13. CDR3 sequence (DNA): TGTGCCAGCAGCCCGGGACTAGCGGGAGTCATAGTGGCCGAGACCCAGTACTTC. Protein sequence: CASSPGLAGVIVAETQYF.

This clone was seen a few times. A far larger clone is just one base off, so this is likely a read error. The chain has TRBV27 and TRBJ1-1; possibly TRBD1 for D (5 bases). From germline, CDR1 is MNHEY and CDR2 SMNVEV (reference sequence). The CDR3 contains 12 residues. The germline V and J ends were trimmed by 6 bases and 5 bases, with 10 bases remaining between them. CDR3: CASSSRGTEAFF. Here the CDR3 DNA reads TGTGCCAGCAGCTCAAGGGGTACTGAAGCTTTCTTT.